This is a list of T cell receptor beta chains from one sample in a study of blood T cell repertoires in COVID-19. Measured with immunoSEQ multiplex PCR; TCRdb has only the in-frame clones, and not every one. The profile shows some 300,000 clones, approximately 86% of them singletons. Sequenced: peripheral blood. The receptor set was obtained from a man aged 65-85 years with acute or convalescent COVID-19. CDR3s include the opening cysteine and the closing phenylalanine or tryptophan. Each record gives: CDR3 protein, CDR3 DNA, D gene, J gene, V gene, clone size. A D gene is named only where the DNA matches it firmly. Clone size is given for some rows only: seen once, a few or many times, or a class if the clone is expanded.

CDR3: CASSPPRGDNEKLFF
DNA: TGTGCCAGCAGCCCCCCAAGGGGCGATAATGAAAAACTGTTTTTT
D: -
J: TRBJ1-4
V: TRBV7-9
size: -

CDR3: CASSPPGQARNTEAFF
DNA: TGTGCCAGTAGCCCTCCGGGACAAGCTAGGAACACTGAAGCTTTCTTT
D: -
J: TRBJ1-1
V: TRBV19
size: -

CDR3: CAISVDSNANYGYTF
DNA: TGTGCCATCAGTGTAGACAGTAACGCTAACTATGGCTACACCTTC
D: -
J: TRBJ1-2
V: TRBV10-3
size: -

CDR3: CASSVEQGSEAFF
DNA: TGTGCCAGCAGCGTAGAACAGGGTTCTGAAGCTTTCTTT
D: -
J: TRBJ1-1
V: TRBV9
size: -

CDR3: CASSRGQGYNSPLHF
DNA: TGTGCCAGCAGCCGGGGACAGGGTTATAATTCACCCCTCCACTTT
D: TRBD1
J: TRBJ1-6
V: TRBV3-1/TRBV3-2
size: -

CDR3: CASSGSEITEAFF
DNA: TGTGCCAGCAGCGGCAGCGAAATCACTGAAGCTTTCTTT
D: -
J: TRBJ1-1
V: TRBV11-1
size: -

CDR3: CASSEYSFQPQHF
DNA: TGTGCCAGCAGTGAATATAGTTTTCAGCCCCAGCATTTT
D: -
J: TRBJ1-5
V: TRBV6-1
size: -

CDR3: CASSDGGWVNTEAFF
DNA: TGTGCCAGCAGTGATGGAGGATGGGTGAACACTGAAGCTTTCTTT
D: -
J: TRBJ1-1
V: TRBV6-1
size: -

CDR3: CASSLQPGTEAFF
DNA: TGTGCCAGCAGTCTACAGCCTGGGACTGAAGCTTTCTTT
D: -
J: TRBJ1-1
V: TRBV2
size: -

CDR3: CASSQNREMNTEAFF
DNA: TGTGCCAGCTCACAGAACAGGGAAATGAACACTGAAGCTTTCTTT
D: -
J: TRBJ1-1
V: TRBV18
size: -

CDR3: CASSRRTGGASEKLFF
DNA: TGTGCCAGCAGCCGAAGGACAGGGGGCGCGTCTGAAAAACTGTTTTTT
D: TRBD1
J: TRBJ1-4
V: TRBV7-8
size: -

CDR3: CASSPPGAEGMNTEAFF
DNA: TGTGCCAGCTCACCCCCAGGGGCTGAAGGGATGAACACTGAAGCTTTCTTT
D: -
J: TRBJ1-1
V: TRBV18
size: -

CDR3: CASRDQGVVAGELFF
DNA: TGTGCCAGCAGGGATCAGGGCGTTGTTGCCGGGGAGCTGTTTTTT
D: -
J: TRBJ2-2
V: TRBV3-1/TRBV3-2
size: -

CDR3: CASSLIGQGSGNTIYF
DNA: TGTGCCAGCAGCTTAATTGGACAGGGGTCTGGAAACACCATATATTTT
D: TRBD1
J: TRBJ1-3
V: TRBV7-2
size: few

CDR3: CSVRDRGSYNEQFF
DNA: TGCAGCGTCCGGGACAGGGGTTCTTACAATGAGCAGTTCTTC
D: TRBD1
J: TRBJ2-1
V: TRBV29-1
size: -

CDR3: CASSSWDRGNYGYTF
DNA: TGTGCCAGCAGTTCTTGGGACAGGGGGAACTATGGCTACACCTTC
D: TRBD1
J: TRBJ1-2
V: TRBV6-5
size: -

CDR3: CASSRGQGPLGAFF
DNA: TGCGCCAGCAGCCGGGGACAGGGCCCCCTCGGGGCTTTCTTT
D: TRBD1
J: TRBJ1-1
V: TRBV5-1
size: -

CDR3: CASSAYGVGELFF
DNA: TGTGCCAGCAGTGCATACGGGGTCGGGGAGCTGTTTTTT
D: -
J: TRBJ2-2
V: TRBV2
size: once

CDR3: CASSYRGLYNEQFF
DNA: TGTGCCAGCAGTTACAGGGGGCTATACAATGAGCAGTTCTTC
D: TRBD1
J: TRBJ2-1
V: TRBV6-5
size: -

CDR3: CASIKEPQGNYEQYF
DNA: TGTGCCAGCATTAAAGAACCACAGGGGAATTACGAGCAGTACTTC
D: TRBD1
J: TRBJ2-7
V: TRBV6-6
size: -

CDR3: CASSLWGQGRAGANVLTF
DNA: TGTGCCAGCAGCTTATGGGGACAGGGGAGAGCTGGGGCCAACGTCCTGACTTTC
D: TRBD1
J: TRBJ2-6
V: TRBV7-2
size: -

CDR3: CASSLAGTGVNQPQHF
DNA: TGTGCCAGCAGCTTAGCCGGGACAGGGGTCAATCAGCCCCAGCATTTT
D: TRBD1
J: TRBJ1-5
V: TRBV7-8
size: -

CDR3: CASSLTGNTEAFF
DNA: TGCGCCAGCAGTCTTACAGGGAACACTGAAGCTTTCTTT
D: -
J: TRBJ1-1
V: TRBV4-1
size: -

CDR3: CASSLRFGRGRNQPQHF
DNA: TGTGCCAGCAGTTTGAGGTTCGGCAGGGGAAGAAATCAGCCCCAGCATTTT
D: -
J: TRBJ1-5
V: TRBV27
size: few

CDR3: CASSGRRGTSYEQYF
DNA: TGTGCCAGCAGCGGTCGGCGGGGGACCTCCTACGAGCAGTACTTC
D: TRBD2
J: TRBJ2-7
V: TRBV2
size: -

CDR3: CASSQGLGQETQYF
DNA: TGCGCCAGCAGCCAAGGACTAGGCCAAGAGACCCAGTACTTC
D: -
J: TRBJ2-5
V: TRBV4-3
size: -

CDR3: CASSRPTSGVHNEQFF
DNA: TGTGCCAGCAGCCGTCCGACTAGCGGGGTCCACAATGAGCAGTTCTTC
D: TRBD2
J: TRBJ2-1
V: TRBV6-2/TRBV6-3
size: -

CDR3: CAGTRARGTEAFF
DNA: TGTGCCGGGACTAGGGCGCGGGGTACTGAAGCTTTCTTT
D: -
J: TRBJ1-1
V: TRBV28
size: -

CDR3: CASSVGGTGKRELFF
DNA: TGTGCCAGCAGCGTAGGGGGGACAGGGAAGAGGGAGCTGTTTTTT
D: TRBD1
J: TRBJ2-2
V: TRBV11-3
size: -

CDR3: CASSLGDSTSGANVLTF
DNA: TGTGCCAGCAGCTTAGGGGACTCCACCTCTGGGGCCAACGTCCTGACTTTC
D: -
J: TRBJ2-6
V: TRBV11-2
size: -

CDR3: CASSQDGAGGDEQFF
DNA: TGCGCCAGCAGCCAAGATGGAGCGGGAGGGGATGAGCAGTTCTTC
D: TRBD2
J: TRBJ2-1
V: TRBV4-1
size: -